This T cell receptor beta chain was captured in a study of T cell responses to AZD1222 COVID-19 vaccine (dated by TCRdb to the early 2020s). In the study overall: A total of around 240 trial participants underwent TCR sequencing, of whom 200 to 220 received two doses of AZD1222 and about 25 received two doses of the MenACWY control vaccine. Enrollment into the trials was organized by age into subgroups of 18-55, 56-69 and 70-plus years, and those subgroups contained roughly 150, 30 and 60 TCR-sequenced participants, respectively. Summary of the overall study and its limitations: The 56-69-year group was small, and its depth increase did not reach significance, likely because of low power. Participants were mostly white British and included more females than males, and it was suggested by the authors that clonal diversity may have been underestimated. Conclusions about previously exposed vaccinees were limited because only six AZD1222 recipients were SARS-CoV-2 seropositive at baseline. Vaccine-associated CD4 TCRs spanned the whole spike protein, with dominant responses in regions 160-218 and 743-854. No day 14 peak-response samples were available, so repertoires were characterized only after the peak T cell response. Nearly half of unique spike-specific TCRs reportedly recognized epitopes outside regions mutated in the B.1.351 and B.1.1.7 variants. After two AZD1222 doses, both the breadth and the depth of spike-specific TCRs were significantly higher than at day 0 and than in MenACWY recipients.

V is clipped by 2 bases and J by 10 bases, and the sequence between their germline boundaries is 9 bases long. The germline V gene provides CDR1 SGHDN and CDR2 FVKESK. The CDR3 runs 12 amino acids, cysteine and phenylalanine included. The only DNA kept is the CDR3, 36 bases in frame from the first base. The CDR3 regions of human TCRbeta chains were analyzed by immunosequencing. As for the original processing: TCRs in the repertoires were compared against a reference library of SARS-CoV-2-specific TCRs that had been generated with the MIRA antigen-specificity platform. Breadth was defined as the fraction of unique TCRs that were SARS-CoV-2-associated. Depth was defined as the fraction of total T cells that were SARS-CoV-2-associated. Using the MIRA data, each spike-specific TCR was mapped to the spike region that the TCR reacts to and placed in a CD4 or CD8 class. Log10-transformed breadth and depth values were compared by one-way ANOVA with Sidak's multiple comparisons tests. TCRdb limited this immuneACCESS table to in-frame rearrangements with V and J called. A share of clones is missing; checked studies link under half to unresolved V genes, and the rest is unexplained. The D gene and trimming were derived from the DNA, and the V and J assignments and clone size from that table. Present in this sample are about 94,000 clones, roughly 85% of which were seen just once. Of the sample, about 4.5% is held by the ten largest clones.

A note on this clone: It lacks a known antigen. No much larger clone is present one base from it, and per-base qualities are unavailable.

The time point tag for this specimen amounts to: about 28 days (+/-7) after the second vaccine dose. AZD1222 recipients with second doses at about 4 weeks or about 12 weeks were pooled, because spike-specific TCR depth and breadth did not differ between schedules. Vaccinee samples were obtained from the UK trials COV001 and COV002, which included a single-blind randomized controlled phase 2/3 trial of AZD1222 (ChAdOx1 nCoV-19) in healthy adults. For TCRbeta chain sequencing, PBMC samples were collected from trial participants at day 0 and at day 28 after the second dose. This clonotype was sampled from an adult who received the AZD1222 COVID-19 vaccine. The V gene is TRBV14 and the J gene is TRBJ2-1; the D region possibly corresponds to TRBD1 (5 bases align). The source material was peripheral blood, sampled 28 days after the second AZD1222 dose. The CDR3 protein is CASSQQGKEQFF. The nucleotides are TGTGCCAGCAGCCAACAGGGCAAGGAGCAGTTCTTC.